This T cell receptor (beta chain) emerged from a study of T cell responses to AZD1222 COVID-19 vaccine. Findings and limits, study-wide: Distributed over spike, vaccine-associated CD4 TCRs predominated at 160-218 and 743-854.

As concerns this clone: What it recognizes is unknown.

This table comes from immunoSEQ multiplex PCR, and its TCRdb copy is limited to in-frame clones, with some not included. The sample contains 120,000 to 150,000 clones, roughly 90% of which appear only once. V lost 2 bases and J 5 bases, leaving 14 bases between the germline ends. Per the germline V gene, CDR1 is MNHEY and CDR2 is SMNVEV (reference sequence). CDR3 length: 15 residues. The sequencing used peripheral blood, collected on day 0 of AZD1222 vaccination. The source of this sequence is an adult in good health. J is TRBJ2-3 and V is TRBV27, with D possibly matching TRBD1 (6 bases). The CDR3, as DNA: TGTGCCAGCAGTTTAGGGGGCTGGTGGGGAGATACGCAGTATTTT. Residues: CASSLGGWWGDTQYF.